Given below is one T cell receptor beta chain in context. Its antigen is unidentified. The same CDR3 is also encoded by other DNA sequences in this sample. CDR1 SGHTA and CDR2 FQGNSA come from the germline V gene. This CDR3 spans 15 amino acids. The V segment lost 3 bases and the J segment 3 bases; nucleotides outside the gene matches: 1. Method: immunoSEQ multiplex PCR; TCRdb's copy keeps in-frame clones and lacks some. The repertoire holds some 2.1 million clones, with roughly 96% as singletons. The data stem from a study of shared clonotypes between healthy human individuals. About the study: There were three CD4 naive, three CD4 memory, two CD8 naive and one CD8 memory plates per donor. Notes on the study in general: Generally, naive subsets (rather than memory subsets) showed larger estimated richness. Represented diversity, genetic and exposure-history alike, was limited by few donors.

The gene calls are TRBV7-2 and TRBJ2-3; 12 bases map to TRBD2. This TCR derives from a man aged 18 to 35 in good health. The sequencing input was naive CD4+ T cells sorted from blood. Indicated subset: CD45RA+ positively selected. CDR3 nucleotides: TGTGCCAGCAGCTTTACTAGCGGGAGGACAGATACGCAGTATTTT. Residues: CASSFTSGRTDTQYF.